This is a list of T cell receptor beta chains from one sample in a study of CXCR3-negative and CXCR3-positive naive CD8 T cells. TCRdb reprocessed the 5' RACE reads and keeps a single row for each CDR3 protein, giving no DNA. The sample has some 99,000 distinct CDR3 sequences. The sample comprised naive CXCR3+ CD8+ T cells from blood. These receptors were obtained from a human donor in good health. Some clones in this sample may be carry-over from other donors' samples. The CDR3 runs from the conserved cysteine through the conserved F or W. Fields, in order: J gene, V gene, CDR3 protein.

>TRBJ2-1|TRBV5-1
CASSLTGVLSYNEQFF
>TRBJ2-7|TRBV7-9
CASSLSVDVYEQYF
>TRBJ2-3|TRBV12-3/TRBV12-4
CASSTPEWQDTQYF
>TRBJ2-3|TRBV7-2
CASSLVGDTQYF
>TRBJ1-4|TRBV12-3/TRBV12-4
CASSFLGGHNEKLFF
>TRBJ2-7|TRBV14
CASSQEGTTFWEQYF
>TRBJ2-7|TRBV20-1
CSAGGLLSYEQYF
>TRBJ1-1|TRBV7-9
CASSSPRQMNTEAFF
>TRBJ2-2|TRBV5-4
CASSEVGTFVNTGELFF
>TRBJ2-7|TRBV7-9
CASSSPGGYEQYF
>TRBJ2-1|TRBV7-7
CASSLGPRKNNEQFF
>TRBJ2-7|TRBV12-3/TRBV12-4
CASSTPRASYEQYF
>TRBJ1-6|TRBV5-5
CASSFLNNSPLHF
>TRBJ2-1|TRBV27
CASSHPEERNEQFF
>TRBJ2-7|TRBV5-1
CASSVTGQALYEQYF
>TRBJ1-1|TRBV6-2/TRBV6-3
CASSYSGMENLWNTEAFF
>TRBJ2-1|TRBV7-9
CASALGSYNEQFF
>TRBJ2-2|TRBV5-5
CASSLSGENGELFF